Listed here are 27 T cell receptor beta chains from one sample, sequenced in a study of post-analysis software for immune sequencing data. Study results and caveats: Patients carried roughly 5 TRBV segments more frequently than controls did, and TRBV5-6, TRBV5-1 and TRBV20-1 were among them.

The library was made from cDNA and included unique molecular identifiers. TCRdb analysed the PCR reads with MiXCR anew, one entry per CDR3 protein. The sample yields about 180,000 distinct CDR3 sequences, approximately 30% seen once. These receptors have no identified antigens. Material for sequencing was blood. The receptors stem from a girl aged 10-17 years with multiple sclerosis.

Details on this clonotype: A much larger clone differs from this one at a single base, so this may be a read error. This chain uses TRBV9 with TRBJ2-1, with TRBD2 matching over 10 bases. Per germline, CDR1 SGDLS and CDR2 YYNGEE. The CDR3 contains 17 residues. V was clipped by 0 bases and J by 8 bases; unmatched bases: 11. CDR3 protein: CASSVEPSGRRGDEQFF. CDR3 bases: TGTGCCAGCAGCGTAGAACCTAGCGGGAGAAGAGGTGATGAGCAGTTCTTC.

This chain links TRBV29-1 with TRBJ2-3; 12 bases agree with TRBD2. Germline V gene lookup returns CDR1 SQVTM and CDR2 ANQGSEA. CDR3 length: 17 residues. V was clipped by 6 bases and J by 4 bases; unmatched bases: 14. The CDR3 sequence is CSVVPLPSGRGPDTQYF. CDR3 DNA sequence: TGCAGCGTCGTACCTCTGCCTAGCGGGAGGGGGCCAGATACGCAGTATTTT.

This clonotype occurred a few times. The rearrangement links TRBV28 to TRBJ1-5, with 8 bases lining up with TRBD1. V was clipped by 7 bases and J by 3 bases; unmatched bases: 8. Germline CDR1 and CDR2: MDHEN and SYDVKM. This CDR3 comprises 15 residues. CDR3 coding DNA: TGTGCCAGCACCGTACCGACAGGGGCCAATCAGCCCCAGCATTTT. Residues: CASTVPTGANQPQHF.

V and J are TRBV3-1 and TRBJ1-1, with unresolved D. V lost 3 bases and J 3 bases, leaving 5 bases between the germline ends. Germline lookup yields CDR1 LGHDT and CDR2 YNNKEL (reference sequence). The CDR3 sequence is 12 residues long. The CDR3 loop is CASSQGHTEAFF. As DNA, the CDR3 is TGTGCCAGCAGCCAGGGCCACACTGAAGCTTTCTTT.

V and J are TRBV7-9 and TRBJ1-5; TRBD1 matches at 8 bases. The germline V gene has CDR1 SEHNR and CDR2 FQNEAQ (reference sequence). The CDR3 is made up of 20 amino acids. Trimming at V came to 3 bases and at J to 5 bases, leaving 21 bases not matched to a gene. DNA of the CDR3: TGTGCCAGCAGCTTGGATGAGACAGGGGAAAAATTTGGGACTTATCAGCCCCAGCATTTT. It is translated as CASSLDETGEKFGTYQPQHF. Full variable domain (remainder filled in from reference TRBV7-9 and TRBJ1-5): DTGVSQNPRHKITKRGQNVTFRCDPISEHNRLYWYRQTLGQGPEFLTYFQNEAQLEKSRLLSDRFSAERPKGSFSTLEIQRTEQGDSAMYLCASSLDETGEKFGTYQPQHFGDGTRLSIL.

This clonotype came up many times. The genes are TRBV6-1 and TRBJ2-3; 8 nucleotides agree with TRBD2. This CDR3 region has 15 residues. Germline V gives CDR1 MNHNS, CDR2 SASEGT. V was clipped by 1 base and J by 6 bases; unmatched bases: 6. CDR3 residues: CASSEGAGDSDTQYF. DNA of the CDR3: TGTGCCAGCAGTGAAGGAGCGGGAGATTCCGATACGCAGTATTTT.

The table lists this clonotype with a count of one. Being one base from a much bigger clone, this may be a read error. The CDR3 sequence: CAGSQVPTIAGVIDTQYF. The CDR3 DNA follows: TGCGCCGGCAGCCAAGTCCCCACTATAGCGGGAGTTATAGATACGCAGTATTTT. This sequence joins TRBV4-1 and TRBJ2-3, with 9 bases aligning to TRBD2. The CDR3 covers 18 residues. From germline, CDR1 is MGHRA and CDR2 YSYEKL.

Of note for this clonotype: Given a much more abundant clone one base away, this may be a read error. The V and J genes are TRBV5-1 and TRBJ2-5; tentatively, D is TRBD1 (6 bases). Trimming pared 3 bases from V and 4 bases from J, leaving 16 bases between. Germline V gives CDR1 SGHRS, CDR2 YFSETQ. This CDR3 spans 15 amino acids. CDR3 amino acids: CASSSQTGVGETQYF. The CDR3 nucleotides read TGCGCCAGCAGCTCACAGACAGGAGTAGGAGAGACCCAGTACTTC.

This clonotype was picked up many times. This rearrangement joins TRBV9 to TRBJ2-7; 8 bases align to TRBD1. The trim removed 3 bases at V and 2 bases at J, leaving 4 bases unmatched. The CDR3 loop spans 14 amino acids. Germline values: CDR1 SGDLS, CDR2 YYNGEE. CDR3 in amino acids: CASSARGPPYEQYF. The CDR3 DNA sequence: TGTGCCAGCAGCGCCAGGGGGCCCCCCTACGAGCAGTACTTC.

This clonotype was counted ten times or more. The V gene is TRBV29-1, the J gene TRBJ1-2, with TRBD1 matching over 8 bases. The J segment lost 5 bases and the V segment lost 0 bases, leaving 2 bases of the junction unmatched. The CDR3 extends over 13 amino acids. Germline lookup yields CDR1 SQVTM and CDR2 ANQGSEA. CDR3 DNA sequence: TGCAGCGTTGAAGATGACAGGGGTTATGGCTACACCTTC. It translates to CSVEDDRGYGYTF.

This clonotype is termed medium-sized. The chain couples TRBV9 to TRBJ2-5; D uncertain. The CDR3 length is 13 residues. V lost 1 base and J 9 bases, leaving 13 bases between the germline ends. CDR1 SGDLS and CDR2 YYNGEE come from the germline V gene. The CDR3 loop is CASSVKAGPPQYF. CDR3 in DNA: TGTGCCAGCAGCGTAAAGGCTGGGCCGCCCCAGTACTTC.

This sequence joins TRBV27 and TRBJ2-3; D perhaps matches TRBD2 (6 bases). The CDR3 extends over 15 amino acids. CDR1 MNHEY and CDR2 SMNVEV come from the germline V gene (reference sequence). V was trimmed by 2 bases and J by 5 bases, leaving 14 bases between them. CDR3 in DNA: TGTGCCAGCAGTTTAATTCCGGGAGAGTTAGATACGCAGTATTTT. Amino acid sequence: CASSLIPGELDTQYF.

The rearrangement links TRBV20-1 to TRBJ2-3; 12 bases fit TRBD2. The V gene end was trimmed by 3 bases and the J gene end by 1 base; junction bases not matched to a gene: 8. CDR1 is DFQATT and CDR2 is SNEGSKA in the germline V gene (reference sequence). This CDR3 contains 17 residues. CDR3 in DNA: TGCAGTGCTAGCAGTCTAGCGGGAGGGCCGGGCACAGATACGCAGTATTTT. The encoded protein is CSASSLAGGPGTDTQYF.

This clonotype occurred a few times. The gene calls are TRBV28 and TRBJ2-1, with TRBD2 matching 11 bases. Germline assignment: CDR1 MDHEN and CDR2 SYDVKM. The CDR3 is 13 residues long. Losses at the gene ends were 6 bases for V and 8 bases for J; bases not matched to a gene: 3. CDR3 coding DNA: TGTGCCAGCAGCACTAGCGGGAGAGATGAGCAGTTCTTC. The encoded protein is CASSTSGRDEQFF.

This clonotype was observed many times. The V call is TRBV5-6, the J call TRBJ1-2; 7 nucleotides align to TRBD1. The CDR3 consists of 15 residues. The V gene's germline CDR1 is SGHDT and CDR2 YYEEEE. After removal of 1 base from V and 7 bases from J, the junction contained 10 bases not matched to a gene. The CDR3 sequence: CASSLLSRGWSGYTF. The CDR3 bases are TGTGCCAGCAGCTTGCTATCCAGGGGGTGGTCTGGCTACACCTTC.

This clonotype was detected ten times or more. V and J are TRBV10-3 and TRBJ2-5, with 11 nucleotides matching TRBD2. Germline CDR1 reads ENHRY; CDR2 reads SYGVKD. The CDR3 is made up of 16 amino acids. V shed 4 bases, J shed 2 bases, and the junction held 6 bases outside the gene matches. The CDR3: CAISGLAGGGQETQYF. CDR3 DNA sequence: TGTGCCATCAGTGGGCTAGCGGGAGGAGGGCAAGAGACCCAGTACTTC.

For this clonotype: A much larger clone differs by one base, so this may be a read error. This rearrangement joins TRBV20-1 to TRBJ2-1; 10 nucleotides line up with TRBD2. The CDR3 sequence is 15 residues long. CDR1 DFQATT and CDR2 SNEGSKA come from the germline V gene (reference sequence). The chain's CDR3 is CSVIEGSGRRNERFF. In DNA form, the CDR3 reads TGCAGTGTAATCGAGGGTAGCGGGAGGAGGAATGAGCGGTTCTTC.

The rearrangement joins TRBV3-1 to TRBJ1-1, with D possibly matching TRBD1 (5 bases). Germline values: CDR1 LGHDT, CDR2 YNNKEL (reference sequence). This CDR3 contains 15 residues. The ends were cut back, 4 bases at V and 5 bases at J, with 17 bases in the middle. The CDR3: CASSPTLGVRTEAFF. The CDR3 DNA reads TGTGCCAGCAGCCCAACCTTGGGGGTGCGTACTGAAGCTTTCTTT.

This clonotype was recorded many times. The chain combines TRBV29-1 with TRBJ2-1, with 8 positions matching TRBD2. CDR3 length equals 16 residues. The germline CDR1 and CDR2 sequences are SQVTM and ANQGSEA. The V and J ends lost 6 bases and 7 bases, in that order; junction bases with no gene match: 17. The CDR3 nucleotides are TGCAGCGTGGCACCTTTTCATTCATCTAGCGGGAATGAGCAGTTCTTC. This codes for CSVAPFHSSSGNEQFF.

This clonotype was picked up a small number of times. The chain is built from TRBV5-1 and TRBJ2-7; D gene unclear. The CDR3 runs to 13 residues. V gave up 0 bases and J gave up 6 bases, with 10 bases separating them. CDR1 SGHRS and CDR2 YFSETQ come from the germline V gene. The CDR3 DNA follows: TGCGCCAGCAGCTTGGTGTTCGGGCGCGAGCAGTACTTC. Translating gives CASSLVFGREQYF.

The CDR3 sequence: CAWTLGRGRLNEQYF. As DNA, the CDR3 is TGTGCCTGGACTCTGGGAAGGGGGCGTCTCAATGAGCAGTACTTC. The chain couples TRBV30 to TRBJ2-5, with 7 positions matching TRBD1. The CDR3 spans 15 residues. CDR1 and CDR2 (germline): GTSNPN, SVGIG (reference sequence). Losses at the gene ends were 4 bases for V and 11 bases for J; bases not matched to a gene: 19.

Many counts were recorded for this clonotype. This chain links TRBV12-3 or TRBV12-4 with TRBJ2-1; no reliable D call. Trimming took 1 base from V and 5 from J, leaving 21 bases between them. This CDR3 has 18 amino acids. CDR3 loop: CASSLVGPTSIRDNEQFF. DNA for the CDR3: TGTGCCAGCAGTTTAGTCGGGCCTACCTCCATAAGGGACAATGAGCAGTTCTTC.

The J gene is TRBJ1-2, the V gene TRBV3-1; D possibly corresponds to TRBD1 (6 bases). V lost 6 bases to trimming and J lost 3 bases, with 14 bases between them. CDR1 is LGHDT and CDR2 is YNNKEL in the germline V gene (reference sequence). The CDR3 is made up of 14 amino acids. The CDR3 region is CASRPEQGYYGYTF. CDR3 bases: TGTGCCAGCAGGCCTGAACAGGGCTACTATGGCTACACCTTC.

This clonotype was observed many times. V and J are TRBV2 and TRBJ1-5; 7 bases are a match to TRBD1. Germline V gene lookup returns CDR1 SNHLY and CDR2 FYNNEI. After removal of 7 bases from V and 3 bases from J, the junction contained 6 bases not matched to a gene. The CDR3 is 14 residues long. CDR3 bases: TGTGCCAGCACTTTGACAGGGATCAATCAGCCCCAGCATTTT. It specifies CASTLTGINQPQHF.

The chain couples TRBV28 to TRBJ1-5; 8 nucleotides agree with TRBD1. This CDR3 has 14 amino acids. The trim removed 1 base at V and 8 bases at J, leaving 4 bases unmatched. CDR1 and CDR2 from the germline V gene are MDHEN and SYDVKM. The CDR3 is CASSLSPGGKPQHF. DNA for the CDR3: TGTGCCAGCAGTTTATCCCCAGGGGGCAAGCCCCAGCATTTT. The full variable domain, its missing parts supplied by reference TRBV28 and TRBJ1-5, is DVKVTQSSRYLVKRTGEKVFLECVQDMDHENMFWYRQDPGLGLRLIYFSYDVKMKEKGDIPEGYSVSREKKERFSLILESASTNQTSMYLCASSLSPGGKPQHFGDGTRLSIL.

This clonotype has a handful of counts. This chain links TRBV3-1 with TRBJ2-7; maybe TRBD1 (6 bases). Trimming removed 6 bases from V and 4 bases from J, with 7 bases in between. Germline loops: CDR1 LGHDT, CDR2 YNNKEL (reference sequence). The CDR3 has 11 residues. The CDR3 loop is CASRQGYEQYF. CDR3 nucleotides: TGTGCCAGCAGACAGGGTTACGAGCAGTACTTC.

A remark on this clonotype: One base away lies a much larger clone, so this may be a sequencing read error. The rearrangement uses TRBV7-9 and TRBJ2-7, with 9 bases that match TRBD2. V lost 7 bases, J lost 4 bases, and 14 bases stayed unmatched. The CDR3 has 16 residues. Germline CDR1 and CDR2: SEHNR and FQNEAQ (reference sequence). The chain's CDR3 is CASNFPEGGRAYEQYF. In nucleotides, the CDR3 is TGTGCCAGCAACTTTCCTGAGGGCGGGAGGGCGTACGAGCAGTACTTC. The whole variable domain, remainder taken from reference TRBV7-9 and TRBJ2-7, is DTGVSQNPRHKITKRGQNVTFRCDPISEHNRLYWYRQTLGQGPEFLTYFQNEAQLEKSRLLSDRFSAERPKGSFSTLEIQRTEQGDSAMYLCASNFPEGGRAYEQYFGPGTRLTVT.